These 11 T cell receptor beta chains were sequenced from one sample in a study of CD8+ T cells in alopecia areata. Extracted RNA was reverse transcribed, and the resulting cDNA served as sequencing template. Data came from immunoSEQ multiplex PCR; TCRdb stores just in-frame clones and leaves some out. In the table there are 140,000 to 150,000 clones, roughly 48% of which are singletons. The sequencing input was CD4+ T cells sorted from blood. All receptors derive from a human donor with alopecia areata.

This clone was detected a few times. J is TRBJ2-1 and V is TRBV19, with TRBD2 matching 14 bases. Germline-derived CDR1 and CDR2 are LNHDA and SQIVND (reference sequence). The CDR3 has 19 residues. The J segment lost 7 bases and the V segment lost 0 bases, leaving 11 bases of the junction unmatched. CDR3 sequence: CASSIDYRGGTSGSNEQFF. In DNA, the CDR3 is TGTGCCAGTAGTATAGACTACCGGGGAGGGACTAGCGGGAGTAATGAGCAGTTCTTC. Supplemented by reference TRBV19 and TRBJ2-1, the full variable domain reads DGGITQSPKYLFRKEGQNVTLSCEQNLNHDAMYWYRQDPGQGLRLIYYSQIVNDFQKGDIAEGYSVSREKKESFPLTVTSAQKNPTAFYLCASSIDYRGGTSGSNEQFFGPGTRLTVL.

This clone was seen more than once but under ten times. Other DNA sequences in this specimen translate into the identical CDR3. The J gene is TRBJ2-5, the V gene TRBV20-1; no clear D gene. Per germline, CDR1 DFQATT and CDR2 SNEGSKA (reference sequence). Trimming cost V 6 bases and J 2 bases, with 4 bases left between them. The CDR3 sequence is 10 residues long. The CDR3 here is CSARQETQYF. CDR3 DNA: TGCAGTGCCCGTCAAGAGACCCAGTACTTC.

This chain links TRBV28 with TRBJ2-7, with D tentatively TRBD1 (5 bases). Germline CDR1 reads MDHEN; CDR2 reads SYDVKM. This CDR3 has 15 residues. V was clipped by 4 bases and J by 2 bases, with 15 bases between them. The CDR3 protein is CASSSKGRAAYEQYF. CDR3 DNA sequence: TGTGCCAGCAGTTCGAAAGGCAGGGCAGCCTACGAGCAGTACTTC.

The CDR3 DNA reads TGCGCCAGCAGGCCGGGACAGGCGACTCATCAGCCCCAGCATTTT. Protein sequence: CASRPGQATHQPQHF. The chain employs TRBV5-1 and TRBJ1-5; 8 nucleotides line up with TRBD1. Trimming removed 5 bases from V and 5 bases from J; junction bases left unmatched: 9. This CDR3 contains 15 residues. In germline, CDR1 is SGHRS, CDR2 YFSETQ.

The gene calls are TRBV29-1 and TRBJ2-1, with 9 bases aligning to TRBD2. Germline V gives CDR1 SQVTM, CDR2 ANQGSEA. There are 13 residues in the CDR3. Trimming took 4 bases from V and 8 from J; bases not matched to a gene: 6. DNA for the CDR3: TGCAGCGTTGGAGCGGGAGGAAAGGATGAGCAGTTCTTC. It codes for CSVGAGGKDEQFF.

The chain couples TRBV5-1 to TRBJ2-5; a weak D match, TRBD2 (5 bases). Germline V gene lookup returns CDR1 SGHRS and CDR2 YFSETQ. The CDR3 runs to 15 residues. Trimming shortened V by 0 bases and J by 5 bases, and 14 bases separated the two germline ends. CDR3 loop: CASSLVTGSEETQYF. In DNA form, the CDR3 reads TGCGCCAGCAGCTTGGTCACGGGGAGTGAGGAGACCCAGTACTTC.

The count of this clone is one. The chain combines TRBV29-1 with TRBJ1-1; D gene unclear. Looked up from germline, CDR1 is SQVTM and CDR2 is ANQGSEA. This CDR3 comprises 11 residues. V gave up 5 bases and J gave up 0 bases, with 4 bases separating them. CDR3 in amino acids: CSVNLNTEAFF. The CDR3 DNA reads TGCAGCGTTAACCTGAACACTGAAGCTTTCTTT.

The V gene is TRBV5-1, the J gene TRBJ1-5; D not certain. The CDR3 is 12 amino acids. V was cut by 4 bases and J by 6 bases, with 8 bases left in between. Germline V gene lookup returns CDR1 SGHRS and CDR2 YFSETQ. The DNA for the CDR3 is TGCGCCAGCAGCCTGGAAGGTCAGCCCCAGCATTTT. Translation gives CASSLEGQPQHF.

This clone occurred once. J is TRBJ2-1 and V is TRBV5-6, with 8 nucleotides matching TRBD2. The CDR3 sequence is 16 residues long. V dropped 0 bases and J dropped 9; count of bases not matched to a gene: 11. Germline V gene lookup returns CDR1 SGHDT and CDR2 YYEEEE. The CDR3 loop reads CASSLAGSGNYFEQFF. The CDR3 nucleotides are TGTGCCAGCAGCTTGGCCGGTAGCGGGAATTACTTTGAGCAGTTCTTC.

This clone was seen a handful of times. The rearrangement links TRBV15 to TRBJ1-5, with 10 bases identical to TRBD1. V lost 8 bases and J lost 4; bases outside the gene matches: 2. The length of the CDR3 is 13 residues. Germline CDR1 reads LNHNV; CDR2 reads YYDKDF (reference sequence). The CDR3 is CATSGQGNQPQHF. As DNA, the CDR3 is TGTGCCACCTCGGGACAGGGGAATCAGCCCCAGCATTTT.

In this sample, this clone turned up a few times. This chain joins TRBV7-4 and TRBJ2-7; D unclear. This CDR3 is 10 amino acids long. CDR1 is SGHVT and CDR2 is SQSDAQ in the germline V gene. Trimming left V 4 bases short and J 2 bases short, with 0 bases between. The CDR3 loop is CASSSYEQYF. The CDR3 coding sequence is TGTGCCAGCAGCTCCTACGAGCAGTACTTC.